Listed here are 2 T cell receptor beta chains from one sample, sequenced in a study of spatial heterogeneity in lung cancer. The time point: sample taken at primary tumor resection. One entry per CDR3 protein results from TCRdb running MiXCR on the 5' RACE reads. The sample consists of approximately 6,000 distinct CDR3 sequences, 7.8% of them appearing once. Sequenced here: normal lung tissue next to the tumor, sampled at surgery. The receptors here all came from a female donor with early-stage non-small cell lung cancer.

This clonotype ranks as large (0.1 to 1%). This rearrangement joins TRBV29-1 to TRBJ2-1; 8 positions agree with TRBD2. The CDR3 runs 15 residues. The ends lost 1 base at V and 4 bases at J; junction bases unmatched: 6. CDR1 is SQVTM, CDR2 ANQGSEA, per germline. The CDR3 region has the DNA TGCAGCGTTGAAGGGGGCGGGGGGCCATACAATGAGCAGTTCTTC. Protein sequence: CSVEGGGGPYNEQFF.

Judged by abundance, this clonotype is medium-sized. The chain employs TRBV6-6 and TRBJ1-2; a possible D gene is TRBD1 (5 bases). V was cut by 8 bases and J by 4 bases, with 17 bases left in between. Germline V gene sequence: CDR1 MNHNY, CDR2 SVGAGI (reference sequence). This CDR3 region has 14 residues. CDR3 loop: CASSSTAQTYGYTF. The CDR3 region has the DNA TGTGCCAGCTCGTCGACAGCGCAAACCTATGGCTACACCTTC.